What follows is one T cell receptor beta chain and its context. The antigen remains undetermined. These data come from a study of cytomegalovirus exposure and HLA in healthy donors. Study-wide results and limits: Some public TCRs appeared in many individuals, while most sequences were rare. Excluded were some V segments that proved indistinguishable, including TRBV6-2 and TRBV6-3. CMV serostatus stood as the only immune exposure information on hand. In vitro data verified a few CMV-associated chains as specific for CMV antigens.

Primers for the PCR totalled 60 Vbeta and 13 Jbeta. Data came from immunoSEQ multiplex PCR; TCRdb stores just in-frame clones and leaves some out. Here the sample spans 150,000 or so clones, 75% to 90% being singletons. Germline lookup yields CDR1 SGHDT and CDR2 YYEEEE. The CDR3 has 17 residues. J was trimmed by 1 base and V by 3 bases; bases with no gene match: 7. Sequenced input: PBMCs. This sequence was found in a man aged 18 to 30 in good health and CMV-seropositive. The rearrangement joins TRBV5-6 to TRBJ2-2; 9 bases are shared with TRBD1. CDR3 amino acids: CASSYSPGQGNTGELFF. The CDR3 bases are TGTGCCAGCAGCTACTCACCGGGACAGGGGAACACCGGGGAGCTGTTTTTT.